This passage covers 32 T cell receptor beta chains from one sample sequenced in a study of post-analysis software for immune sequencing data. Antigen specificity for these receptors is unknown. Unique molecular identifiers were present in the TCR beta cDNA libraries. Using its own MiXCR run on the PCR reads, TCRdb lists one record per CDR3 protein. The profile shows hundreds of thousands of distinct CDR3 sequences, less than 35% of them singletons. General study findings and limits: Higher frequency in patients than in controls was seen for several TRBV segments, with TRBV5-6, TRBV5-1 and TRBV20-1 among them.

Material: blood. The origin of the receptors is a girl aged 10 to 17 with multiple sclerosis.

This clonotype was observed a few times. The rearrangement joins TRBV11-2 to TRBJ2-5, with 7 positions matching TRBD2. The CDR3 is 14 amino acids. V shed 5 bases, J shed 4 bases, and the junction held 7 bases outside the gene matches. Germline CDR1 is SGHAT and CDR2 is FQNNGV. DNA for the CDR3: TGTGCCAGCAGCAAACTGACTAGCCGAGAGACCCAGTACTTC. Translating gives CASSKLTSRETQYF.

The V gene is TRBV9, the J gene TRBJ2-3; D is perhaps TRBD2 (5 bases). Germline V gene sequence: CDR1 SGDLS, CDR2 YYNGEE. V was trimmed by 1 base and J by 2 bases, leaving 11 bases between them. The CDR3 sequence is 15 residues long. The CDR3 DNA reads TGTGCCAGCAGCGTAATAGCGACTAACACAGATACGCAGTATTTT. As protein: CASSVIATNTDTQYF.

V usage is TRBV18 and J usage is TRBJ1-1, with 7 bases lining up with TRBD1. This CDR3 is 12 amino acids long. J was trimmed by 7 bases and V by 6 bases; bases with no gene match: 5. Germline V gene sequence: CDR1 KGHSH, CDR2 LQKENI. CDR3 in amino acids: CASSSRQGEAFF. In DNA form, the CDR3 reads TGTGCCAGCTCGTCTCGACAGGGTGAAGCTTTCTTT. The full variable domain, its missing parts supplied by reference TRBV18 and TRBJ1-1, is NAGVMQNPRHLVRRRGQEARLRCSPMKGHSHVYWYRQLPEEGLKFMVYLQKENIIDESGMPKERFSAEFPKEGPSILRIQQVVRGDSAAYFCASSSRQGEAFFGQGTRLTVV.

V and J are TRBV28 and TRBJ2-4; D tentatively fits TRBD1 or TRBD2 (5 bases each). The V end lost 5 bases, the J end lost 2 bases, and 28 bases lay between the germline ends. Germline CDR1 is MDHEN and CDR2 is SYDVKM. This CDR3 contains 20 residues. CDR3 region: CASSPSGSGLAVWTKNIQYF. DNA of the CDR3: TGTGCCAGCAGTCCCTCAGGGTCGGGGCTCGCGGTATGGACCAAAAACATTCAGTACTTC.

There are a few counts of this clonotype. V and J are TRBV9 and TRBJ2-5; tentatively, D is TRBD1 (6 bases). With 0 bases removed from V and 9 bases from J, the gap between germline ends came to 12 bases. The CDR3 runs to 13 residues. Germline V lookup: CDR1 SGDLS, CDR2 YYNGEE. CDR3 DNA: TGTGCCAGCAGCGTAGGTAGCGCAGGGGCCCAGTACTTC. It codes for CASSVGSAGAQYF.

CDR3 nucleotide sequence: TGTGCCAGCAGCTTCGACCCCACAGATACGCAGTATTTT. Protein sequence: CASSFDPTDTQYF. V is TRBV7-2 and J is TRBJ2-3; D is ambiguous. The CDR3 is 13 residues long. CDR1 and CDR2 (germline): SGHTA, FQGNSA. The germline V and J ends were trimmed by 3 bases and 2 bases, with 6 bases remaining between them.

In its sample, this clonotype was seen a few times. The CDR3 DNA follows: TGTGCCAGCAGCCCAAGACAAGACACCACTCAGGATTCACCCCTCCACTTT. Translating it yields CASSPRQDTTQDSPLHF. The chain couples TRBV7-8 to TRBJ1-6; D gene ambiguous. CDR1 SGHVS and CDR2 FQNEAQ come from the germline V gene. V shed 5 bases and J shed 8 bases, with 22 bases lying between them. There are 17 residues in the CDR3.

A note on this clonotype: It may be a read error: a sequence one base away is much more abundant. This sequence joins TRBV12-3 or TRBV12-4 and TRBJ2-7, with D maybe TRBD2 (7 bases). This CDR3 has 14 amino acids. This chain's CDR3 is CASSPGGGSYERYF. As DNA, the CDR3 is TGTGCCAGCAGTCCGGGCGGGGGCTCCTACGAGCGGTACTTC.

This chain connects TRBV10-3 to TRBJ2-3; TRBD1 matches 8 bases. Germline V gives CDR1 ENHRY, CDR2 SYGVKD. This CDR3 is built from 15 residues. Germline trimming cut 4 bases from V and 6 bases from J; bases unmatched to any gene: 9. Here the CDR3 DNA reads TGTGCCATCAGTGGCGGTCAGGGGGCCCGCGATACGCAGTATTTT. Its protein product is CAISGGQGARDTQYF.

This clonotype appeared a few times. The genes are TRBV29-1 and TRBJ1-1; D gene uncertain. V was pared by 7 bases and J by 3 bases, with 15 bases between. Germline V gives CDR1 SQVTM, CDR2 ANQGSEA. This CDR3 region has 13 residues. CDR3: CSARWGGDTEAFF. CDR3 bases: TGCAGCGCCAGGTGGGGTGGCGACACTGAAGCTTTCTTT.

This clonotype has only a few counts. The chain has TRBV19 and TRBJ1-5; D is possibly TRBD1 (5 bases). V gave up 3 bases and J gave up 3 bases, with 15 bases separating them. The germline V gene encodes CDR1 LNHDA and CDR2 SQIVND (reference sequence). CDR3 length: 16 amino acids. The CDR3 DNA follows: TGTGCCAGTAGTATTCAAGGGACTGGCAACAATCAGCCCCAGCATTTT. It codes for CASSIQGTGNNQPQHF. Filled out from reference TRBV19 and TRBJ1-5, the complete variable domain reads DGGITQSPKYLFRKEGQNVTLSCEQNLNHDAMYWYRQDPGQGLRLIYYSQIVNDFQKGDIAEGYSVSREKKESFPLTVTSAQKNPTAFYLCASSIQGTGNNQPQHFGDGTRLSIL.

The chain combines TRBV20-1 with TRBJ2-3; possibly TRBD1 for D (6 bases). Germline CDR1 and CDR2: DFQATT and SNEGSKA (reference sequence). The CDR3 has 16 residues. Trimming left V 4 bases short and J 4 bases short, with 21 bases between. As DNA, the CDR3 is TGCAGTGCTAAGCTGAAGTGGGACACAATCCCAGATACGCAGTATTTT. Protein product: CSAKLKWDTIPDTQYF.

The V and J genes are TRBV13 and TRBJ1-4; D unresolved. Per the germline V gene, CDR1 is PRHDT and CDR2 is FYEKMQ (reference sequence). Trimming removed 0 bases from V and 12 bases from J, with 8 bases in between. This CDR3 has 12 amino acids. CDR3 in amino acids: CASSLGSEELFF. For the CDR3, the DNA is TGTGCCAGCAGCTTAGGGTCCGAGGAACTGTTTTTT.

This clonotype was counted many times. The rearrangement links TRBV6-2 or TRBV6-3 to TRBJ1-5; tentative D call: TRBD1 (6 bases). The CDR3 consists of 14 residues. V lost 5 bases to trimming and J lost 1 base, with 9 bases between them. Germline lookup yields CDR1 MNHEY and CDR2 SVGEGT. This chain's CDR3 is CASSRGGSNQPQHF. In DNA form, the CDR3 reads TGTGCCAGCAGTAGAGGGGGGAGCAATCAGCCCCAGCATTTT.

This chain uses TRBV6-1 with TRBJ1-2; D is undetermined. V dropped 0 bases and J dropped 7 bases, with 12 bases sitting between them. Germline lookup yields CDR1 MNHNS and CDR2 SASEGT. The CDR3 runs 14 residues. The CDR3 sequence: CASSEAHPGSGYTF. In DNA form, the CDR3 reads TGTGCCAGCAGTGAAGCTCACCCCGGGTCTGGCTACACCTTC.

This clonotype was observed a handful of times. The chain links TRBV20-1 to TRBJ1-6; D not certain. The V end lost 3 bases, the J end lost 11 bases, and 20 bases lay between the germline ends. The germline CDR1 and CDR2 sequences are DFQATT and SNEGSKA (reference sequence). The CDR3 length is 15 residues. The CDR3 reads CSASLVAKVGAPLHF. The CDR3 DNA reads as TGCAGTGCTAGTTTGGTAGCAAAGGTGGGAGCACCCCTCCACTTT.

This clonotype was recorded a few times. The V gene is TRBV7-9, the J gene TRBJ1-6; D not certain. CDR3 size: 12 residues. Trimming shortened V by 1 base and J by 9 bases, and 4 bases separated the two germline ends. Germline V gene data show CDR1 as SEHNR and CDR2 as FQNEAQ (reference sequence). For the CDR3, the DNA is TGTGCCAGCAGCTTAGGGGTTTCACCCCTCCACTTT. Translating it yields CASSLGVSPLHF.

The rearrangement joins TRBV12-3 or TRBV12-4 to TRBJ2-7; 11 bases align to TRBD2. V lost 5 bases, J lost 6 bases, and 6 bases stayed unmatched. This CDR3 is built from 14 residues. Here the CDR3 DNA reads TGTGCCAGCAGTAATAGCGGGAGGGCCGTCGAGCAGTACTTC. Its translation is CASSNSGRAVEQYF.

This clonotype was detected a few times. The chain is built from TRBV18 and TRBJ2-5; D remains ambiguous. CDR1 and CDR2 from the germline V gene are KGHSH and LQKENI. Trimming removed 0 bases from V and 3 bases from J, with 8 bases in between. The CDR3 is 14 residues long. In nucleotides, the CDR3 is TGTGCCAGCTCACCACCTCGCCAGGAAGAGACCCAGTACTTC. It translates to CASSPPRQEETQYF.

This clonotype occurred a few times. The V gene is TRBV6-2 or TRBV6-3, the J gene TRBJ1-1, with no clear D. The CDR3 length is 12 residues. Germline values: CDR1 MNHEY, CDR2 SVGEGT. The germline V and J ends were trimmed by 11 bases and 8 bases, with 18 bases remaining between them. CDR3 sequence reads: CAAGIGRTEAFF. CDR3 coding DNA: TGTGCCGCGGGTATAGGGCGCACGGAAGCTTTCTTT.

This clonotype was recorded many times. The CDR3 coding sequence is TGCAGCGGGTCATCCCACATCCCTTTCTTGGAGTTCGTTTACAATGAGCAGTTCTTC. Protein product: CSGSSHIPFLEFVYNEQFF. The J gene is TRBJ2-1, the V gene TRBV29-1, with D uncertain. Trimming took 7 bases from V and 4 from J, leaving 32 bases between them. The CDR3 is 19 amino acids. Germline CDR1 and CDR2: SQVTM and ANQGSEA.

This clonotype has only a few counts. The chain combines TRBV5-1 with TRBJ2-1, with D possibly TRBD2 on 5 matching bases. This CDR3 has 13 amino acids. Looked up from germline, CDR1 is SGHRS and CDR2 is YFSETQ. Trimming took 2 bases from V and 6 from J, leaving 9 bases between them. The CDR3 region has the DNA TGCGCCAGCAGCTTTCTGAGGGCCAATGAGCAGTTCTTC. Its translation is CASSFLRANEQFF.

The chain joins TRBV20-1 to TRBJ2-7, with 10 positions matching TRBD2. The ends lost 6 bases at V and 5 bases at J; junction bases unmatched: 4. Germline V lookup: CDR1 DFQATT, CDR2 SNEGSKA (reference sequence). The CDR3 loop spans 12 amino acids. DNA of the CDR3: TGCAGTGCATTACTAGCGGGAAACGAGCAGTACTTC. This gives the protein CSALLAGNEQYF.

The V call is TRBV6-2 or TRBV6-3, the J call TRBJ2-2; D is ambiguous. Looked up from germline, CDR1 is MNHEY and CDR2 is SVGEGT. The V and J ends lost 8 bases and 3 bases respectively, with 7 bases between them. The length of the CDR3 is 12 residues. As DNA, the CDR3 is TGTGCCAGCGAAACGGACACCGGGGAGCTGTTTTTT. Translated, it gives CASETDTGELFF.

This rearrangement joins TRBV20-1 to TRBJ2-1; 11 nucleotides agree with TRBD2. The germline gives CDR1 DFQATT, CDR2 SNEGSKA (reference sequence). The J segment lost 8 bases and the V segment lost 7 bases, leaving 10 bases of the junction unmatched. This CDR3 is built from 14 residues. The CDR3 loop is CSVPGLAAIYEQFF. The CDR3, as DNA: TGCAGTGTTCCGGGACTAGCGGCAATATATGAGCAGTTCTTC.

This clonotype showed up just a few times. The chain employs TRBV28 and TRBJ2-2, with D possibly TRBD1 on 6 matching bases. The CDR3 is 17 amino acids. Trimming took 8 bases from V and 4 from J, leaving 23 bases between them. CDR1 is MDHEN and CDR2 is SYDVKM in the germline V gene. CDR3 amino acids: CASSSPQGLVSTGELFF. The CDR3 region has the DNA TGTGCCAGCTCATCGCCCCAGGGGTTAGTAAGCACCGGGGAGCTGTTTTTT.

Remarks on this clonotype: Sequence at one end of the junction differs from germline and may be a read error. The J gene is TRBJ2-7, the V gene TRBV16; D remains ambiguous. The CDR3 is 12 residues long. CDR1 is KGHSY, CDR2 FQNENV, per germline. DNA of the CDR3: TGTGCCGGCAGCTCGGGCTCCTACGAGCAGTACTTC. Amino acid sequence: CAGSSGSYEQYF. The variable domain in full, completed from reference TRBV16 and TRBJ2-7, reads GEEVAQTPKHLVRGEGQKAKLYCAPIKGHSYVFWYQQVLKNEFKFLISFQNENVFDETGMPKERFSAKCLPNSPCSLEIQATKLEDSAVYFCAGSSGSYEQYFGPGTRLTVT.

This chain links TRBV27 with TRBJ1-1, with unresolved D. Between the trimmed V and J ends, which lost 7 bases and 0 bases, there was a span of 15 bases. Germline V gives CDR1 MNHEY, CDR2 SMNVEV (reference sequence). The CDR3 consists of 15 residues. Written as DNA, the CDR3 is TGTGCCAGCATCCAAACGGCAGGTGTGAACACTGAAGCTTTCTTT. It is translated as CASIQTAGVNTEAFF.

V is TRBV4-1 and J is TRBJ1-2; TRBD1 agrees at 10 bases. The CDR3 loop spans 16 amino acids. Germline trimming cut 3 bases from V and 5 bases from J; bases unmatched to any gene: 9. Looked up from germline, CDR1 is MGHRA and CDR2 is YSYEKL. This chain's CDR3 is CASSHQRTGGWYGYTF. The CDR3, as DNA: TGCGCCAGCAGCCACCAGCGGACAGGGGGTTGGTATGGCTACACCTTC.

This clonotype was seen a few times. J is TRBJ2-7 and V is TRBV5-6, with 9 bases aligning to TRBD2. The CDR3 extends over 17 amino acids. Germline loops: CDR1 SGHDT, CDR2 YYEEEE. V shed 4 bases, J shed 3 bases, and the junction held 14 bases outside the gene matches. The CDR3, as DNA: TGTGCCAGCAGCAGACTCTCCCTAGCGGGGCCGTACTACGAGCAGTACTTC. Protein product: CASSRLSLAGPYYEQYF.

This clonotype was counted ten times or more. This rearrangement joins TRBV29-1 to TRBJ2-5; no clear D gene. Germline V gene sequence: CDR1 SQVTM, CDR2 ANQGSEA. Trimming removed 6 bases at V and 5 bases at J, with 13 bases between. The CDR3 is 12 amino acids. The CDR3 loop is CSVSPGYETQYF. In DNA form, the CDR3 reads TGCAGCGTCTCCCCGGGCTATGAGACCCAGTACTTC.

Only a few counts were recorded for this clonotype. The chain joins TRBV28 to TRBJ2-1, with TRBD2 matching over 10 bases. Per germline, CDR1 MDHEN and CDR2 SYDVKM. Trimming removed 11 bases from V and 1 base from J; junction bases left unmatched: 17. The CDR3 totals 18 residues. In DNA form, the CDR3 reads TGTGCCGCCCCGGCTAGCGGGAGTTTGGTGAGATCCTACAATGAGCAGTTCTTC. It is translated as CAAPASGSLVRSYNEQFF. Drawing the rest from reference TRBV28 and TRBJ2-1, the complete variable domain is DVKVTQSSRYLVKRTGEKVFLECVQDMDHENMFWYRQDPGLGLRLIYFSYDVKMKEKGDIPEGYSVSREKKERFSLILESASTNQTSMYLCAAPASGSLVRSYNEQFFGPGTRLTVL.